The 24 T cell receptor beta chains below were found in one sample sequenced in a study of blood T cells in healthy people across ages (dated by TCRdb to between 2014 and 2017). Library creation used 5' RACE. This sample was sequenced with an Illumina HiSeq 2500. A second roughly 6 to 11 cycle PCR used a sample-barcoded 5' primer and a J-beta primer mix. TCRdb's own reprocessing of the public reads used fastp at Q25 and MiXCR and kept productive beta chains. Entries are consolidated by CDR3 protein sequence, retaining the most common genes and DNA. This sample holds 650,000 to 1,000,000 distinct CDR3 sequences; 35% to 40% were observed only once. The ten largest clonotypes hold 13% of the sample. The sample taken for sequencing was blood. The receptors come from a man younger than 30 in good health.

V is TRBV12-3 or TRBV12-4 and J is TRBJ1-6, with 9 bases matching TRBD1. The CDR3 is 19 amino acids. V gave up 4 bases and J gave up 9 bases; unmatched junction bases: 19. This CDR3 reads CASSSFPGQGGGRGSPLHF. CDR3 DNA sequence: TGTGCCAGCAGTTCATTTCCGGGACAGGGAGGAGGCAGGGGTTCACCCCTCCACTTT.

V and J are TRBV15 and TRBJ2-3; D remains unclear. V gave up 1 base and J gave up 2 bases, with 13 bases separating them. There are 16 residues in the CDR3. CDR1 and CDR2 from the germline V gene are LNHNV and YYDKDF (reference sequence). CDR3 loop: CATSRGVDVDTDTQYF. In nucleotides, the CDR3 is TGTGCCACCAGCAGAGGCGTCGATGTGGACACAGATACGCAGTATTTT. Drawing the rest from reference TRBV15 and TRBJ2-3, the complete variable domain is DAMVIQNPRYQVTQFGKPVTLSCSQTLNHNVMYWYQQKSSQAPKLLFHYYDKDFNNEADTPDNFQSRRPNTSFCFLDIRSPGLGDTAMYLCATSRGVDVDTDTQYFGPGTRLTVL.

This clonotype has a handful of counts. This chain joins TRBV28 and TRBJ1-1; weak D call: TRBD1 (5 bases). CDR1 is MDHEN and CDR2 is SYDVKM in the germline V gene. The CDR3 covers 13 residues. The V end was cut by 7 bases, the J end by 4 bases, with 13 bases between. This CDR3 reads CASIVGESTEAFF. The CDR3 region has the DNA TGTGCCAGCATCGTGGGGGAGAGCACTGAAGCTTTCTTT.

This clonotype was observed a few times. The CDR3 region has the DNA TGTGCCAGCAGTTTATCTCATCCATACCGGGCGGGGGGCCGCTCCTACAATGAGCAGTTCTTC. It is translated as CASSLSHPYRAGGRSYNEQFF. V gene TRBV27 combines with J gene TRBJ2-1, with 8 bases that match TRBD2. The CDR3 totals 21 residues. V gave up 0 bases and J gave up 0 bases; unmatched junction bases: 16. Germline-derived CDR1 and CDR2 are MNHEY and SMNVEV (reference sequence).

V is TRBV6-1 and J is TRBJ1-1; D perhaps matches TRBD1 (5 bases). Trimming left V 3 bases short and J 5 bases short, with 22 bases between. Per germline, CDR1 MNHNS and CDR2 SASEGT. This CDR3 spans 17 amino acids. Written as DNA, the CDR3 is TGTGCCAGCAGTGAGGCGTCAGGGCCGCGGCGGTTGACTGAAGCTTTCTTT. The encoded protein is CASSEASGPRRLTEAFF.

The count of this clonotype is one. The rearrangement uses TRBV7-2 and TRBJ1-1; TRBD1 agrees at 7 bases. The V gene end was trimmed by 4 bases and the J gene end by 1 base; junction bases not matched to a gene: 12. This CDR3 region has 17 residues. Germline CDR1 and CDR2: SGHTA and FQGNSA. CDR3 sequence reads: CASSWSGGGRENTEAFF. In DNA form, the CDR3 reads TGTGCCAGCAGCTGGTCAGGGGGAGGTAGGGAGAACACTGAAGCTTTCTTT.

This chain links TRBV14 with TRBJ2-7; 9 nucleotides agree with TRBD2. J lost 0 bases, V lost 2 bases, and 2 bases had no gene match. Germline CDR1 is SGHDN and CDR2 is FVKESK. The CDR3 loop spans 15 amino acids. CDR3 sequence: CASSQRLAVSYEQYF. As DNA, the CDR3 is TGTGCCAGCAGCCAAAGACTAGCGGTCTCCTACGAGCAGTACTTC.

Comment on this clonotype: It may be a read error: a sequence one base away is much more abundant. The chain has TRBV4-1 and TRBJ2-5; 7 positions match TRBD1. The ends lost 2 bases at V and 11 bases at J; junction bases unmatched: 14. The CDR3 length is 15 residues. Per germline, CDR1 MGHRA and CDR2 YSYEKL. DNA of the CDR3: TGCGCCAGCAGCCAAAGAGGGGGCGCGAGGGATGAGCAGTACTTC. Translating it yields CASSQRGGARDEQYF.

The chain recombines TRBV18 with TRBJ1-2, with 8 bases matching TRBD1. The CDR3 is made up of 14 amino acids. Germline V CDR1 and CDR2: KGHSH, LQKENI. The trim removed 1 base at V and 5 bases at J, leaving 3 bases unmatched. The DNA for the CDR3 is TGTGCCAGCTCACCACTGGACAGGGAGTATGGCTACACCTTC. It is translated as CASSPLDREYGYTF.

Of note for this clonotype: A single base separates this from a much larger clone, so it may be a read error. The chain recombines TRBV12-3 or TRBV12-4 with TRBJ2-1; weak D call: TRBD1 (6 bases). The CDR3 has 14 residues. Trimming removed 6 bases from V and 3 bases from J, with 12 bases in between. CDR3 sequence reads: CASRSRGSYNEQFF. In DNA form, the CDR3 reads TGTGCCAGCAGGAGTAGGGGGAGCTACAATGAGCAGTTCTTC.

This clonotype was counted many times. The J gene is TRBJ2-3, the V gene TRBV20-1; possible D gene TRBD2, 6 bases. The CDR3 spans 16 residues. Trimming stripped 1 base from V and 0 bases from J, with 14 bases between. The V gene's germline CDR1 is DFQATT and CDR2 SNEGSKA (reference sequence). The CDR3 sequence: CSARVGGALSTDTQYF. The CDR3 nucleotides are TGCAGTGCTAGAGTAGGCGGGGCCCTCAGCACAGATACGCAGTATTTT.

The DNA for the CDR3 is TGTGCCAGCAGTCGACAGGGTCTCAACTATGGCTACACCTTC. Its translation: CASSRQGLNYGYTF. The J gene is TRBJ1-2, the V gene TRBV14, with 7 bases fitting TRBD1. The germline gives CDR1 SGHDN, CDR2 FVKESK. Trimming at V came to 6 bases and at J to 2 bases, leaving 6 bases not matched to a gene. There are 14 residues in the CDR3.

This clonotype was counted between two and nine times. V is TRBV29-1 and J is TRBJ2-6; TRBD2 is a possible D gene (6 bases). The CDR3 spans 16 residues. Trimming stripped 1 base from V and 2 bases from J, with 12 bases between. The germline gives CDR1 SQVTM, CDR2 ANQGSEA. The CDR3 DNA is TGCAGCGTTGAAGGGGGATGGGGGGCTGGGGCCAACGTCCTGACTTTC. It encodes CSVEGGWGAGANVLTF.

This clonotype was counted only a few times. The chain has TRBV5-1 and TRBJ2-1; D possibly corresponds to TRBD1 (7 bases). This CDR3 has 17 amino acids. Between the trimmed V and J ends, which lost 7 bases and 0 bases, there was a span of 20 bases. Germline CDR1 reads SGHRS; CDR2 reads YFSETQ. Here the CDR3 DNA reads TGCGCCAGCGGGAGGACGGGACAGAGTTTCTCCTACAATGAGCAGTTCTTC. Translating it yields CASGRTGQSFSYNEQFF.

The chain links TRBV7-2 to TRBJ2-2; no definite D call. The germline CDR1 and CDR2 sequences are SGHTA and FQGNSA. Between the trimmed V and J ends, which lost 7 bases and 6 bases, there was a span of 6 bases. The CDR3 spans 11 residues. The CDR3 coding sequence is TGTGCCAGCACCGCCGCCGGGGAGCTGTTTTTT. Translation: CASTAAGELFF.

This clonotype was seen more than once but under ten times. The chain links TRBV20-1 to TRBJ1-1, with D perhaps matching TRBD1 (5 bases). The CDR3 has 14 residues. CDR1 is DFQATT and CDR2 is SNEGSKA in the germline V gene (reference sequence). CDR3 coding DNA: TGCAGCGGGGGTGGGGCCTTCATGAACACTGAAGCTTTCTTT. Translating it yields CSGGGAFMNTEAFF.

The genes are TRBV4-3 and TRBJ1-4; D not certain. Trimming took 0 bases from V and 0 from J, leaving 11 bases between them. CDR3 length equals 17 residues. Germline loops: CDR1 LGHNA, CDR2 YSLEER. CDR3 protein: CASSQDPAGATNEKLFF. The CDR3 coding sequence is TGCGCCAGCAGCCAAGATCCTGCTGGGGCAACTAATGAAAAACTGTTTTTT.

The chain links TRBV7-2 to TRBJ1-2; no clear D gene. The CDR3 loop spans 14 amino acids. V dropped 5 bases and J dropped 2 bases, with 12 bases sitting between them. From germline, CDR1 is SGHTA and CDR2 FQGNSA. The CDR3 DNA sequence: TGTGCCAGCAGCCTGACGGATGTCAACTATGGCTACACCTTC. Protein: CASSLTDVNYGYTF.

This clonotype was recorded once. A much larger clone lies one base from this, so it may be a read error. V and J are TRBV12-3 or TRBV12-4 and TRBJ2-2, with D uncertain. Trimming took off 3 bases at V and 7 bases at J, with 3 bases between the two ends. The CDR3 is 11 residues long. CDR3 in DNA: TGTGCCAGCAGTTTTATCGGGGAGCTGTTTTTT. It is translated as CASSFIGELFF.

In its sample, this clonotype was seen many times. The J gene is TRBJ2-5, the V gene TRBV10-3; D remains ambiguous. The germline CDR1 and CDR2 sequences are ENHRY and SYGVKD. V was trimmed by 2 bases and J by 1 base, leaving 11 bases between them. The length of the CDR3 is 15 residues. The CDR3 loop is CAISEIHRPQETQYF. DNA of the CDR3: TGTGCCATCAGTGAGATACATCGGCCCCAAGAGACCCAGTACTTC.

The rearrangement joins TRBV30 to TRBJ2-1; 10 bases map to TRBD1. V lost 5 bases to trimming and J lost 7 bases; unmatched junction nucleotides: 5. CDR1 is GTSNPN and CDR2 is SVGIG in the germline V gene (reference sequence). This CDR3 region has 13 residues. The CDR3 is CAWAGTGVNEQFF. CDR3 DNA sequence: TGTGCCTGGGCCGGGACAGGGGTTAATGAGCAGTTCTTC.

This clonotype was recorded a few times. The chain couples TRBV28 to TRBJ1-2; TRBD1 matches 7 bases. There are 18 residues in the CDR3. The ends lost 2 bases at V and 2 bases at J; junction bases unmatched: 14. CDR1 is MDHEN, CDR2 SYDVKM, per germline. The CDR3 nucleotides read TGTGCCAGCAGTTTAAAAGGGACGGGGACAGCACAGAACTATGGCTACACCTTC. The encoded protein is CASSLKGTGTAQNYGYTF.

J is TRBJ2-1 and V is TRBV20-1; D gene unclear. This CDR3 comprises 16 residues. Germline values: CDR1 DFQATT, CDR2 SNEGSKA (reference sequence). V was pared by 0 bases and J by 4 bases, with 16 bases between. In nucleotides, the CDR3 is TGCAGTGCTAGAGATCGGGTGCTAAAGATATACAATGAGCAGTTCTTC. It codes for CSARDRVLKIYNEQFF.

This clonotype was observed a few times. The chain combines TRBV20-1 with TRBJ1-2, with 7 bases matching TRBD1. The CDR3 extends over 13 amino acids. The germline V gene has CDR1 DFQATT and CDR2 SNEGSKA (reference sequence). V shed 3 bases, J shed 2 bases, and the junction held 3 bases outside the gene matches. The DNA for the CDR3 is TGCAGTGCTAGCGGGACAGAAAACTATGGCTACACCTTC. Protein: CSASGTENYGYTF.